This T cell receptor (beta chain) was observed in a study of blood T cells in healthy people across ages. Germline values: CDR1 SGHRS, CDR2 YFSETQ. V was trimmed by 3 bases and J by 2 bases, leaving 8 bases between them. The CDR3 contains 13 residues. A sample-barcoded 5' primer and a J-beta primer mix were used in a second PCR of roughly 6 to 12 cycles. Each single sample gave us at least 3 million CDR3-containing paired-end reads. Each CDR3 protein is one row after TCRdb ran MiXCR on the 5' RACE reads. Altogether fewer than 2,000,000 distinct CDR3 sequences are present, 30% to 40% being singletons, with the ten largest covering 23%. With regard to this clonotype: The antigen is not known.

Study results and caveats: Researchers report that TCR beta diversity correlated strongly with naive T cell percentage. Unsorted PBMC material precluded a definitive naive versus antigen-experienced comparison.

The chain couples TRBV5-1 to TRBJ1-1, with D unresolved. The TCR comes from a human donor in good health. Sequencing was done on a sample of blood. The CDR3 DNA reads TGCGCCAGCAGCTGGCACACCAACACTGAAGCTTTCTTT. Protein product: CASSWHTNTEAFF.